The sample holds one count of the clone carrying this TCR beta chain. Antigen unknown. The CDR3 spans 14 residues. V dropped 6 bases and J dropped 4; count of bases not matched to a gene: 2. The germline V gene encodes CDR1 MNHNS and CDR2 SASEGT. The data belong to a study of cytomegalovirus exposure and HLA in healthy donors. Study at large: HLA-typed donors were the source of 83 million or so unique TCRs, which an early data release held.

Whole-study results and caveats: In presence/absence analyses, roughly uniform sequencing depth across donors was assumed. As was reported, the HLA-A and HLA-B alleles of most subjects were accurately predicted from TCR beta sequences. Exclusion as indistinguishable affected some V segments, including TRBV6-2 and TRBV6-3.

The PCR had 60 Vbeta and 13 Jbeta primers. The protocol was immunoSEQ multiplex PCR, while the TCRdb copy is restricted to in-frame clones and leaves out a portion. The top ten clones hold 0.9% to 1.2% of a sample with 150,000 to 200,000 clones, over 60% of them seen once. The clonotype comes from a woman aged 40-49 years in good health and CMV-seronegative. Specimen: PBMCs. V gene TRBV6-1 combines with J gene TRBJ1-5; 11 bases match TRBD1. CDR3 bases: TGTGCCAGCAGGGGGACAGGGGGAAATCAGCCCCAGCATTTT. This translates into CASRGTGGNQPQHF.